This T cell receptor (beta chain) was captured by sequencing in a study of T cell responses to AZD1222 COVID-19 vaccine. General study points: Of spike-specific TCRs, nearly half reportedly target regions left unmutated in variants. Mostly white British, mostly female donors; authors suggested clonal diversity may be underestimated.

The CDR3 length is 12 residues. V was trimmed by 4 bases and J by 7 bases, leaving 13 bases between them. From germline, CDR1 is SQVTM and CDR2 ANQGSEA. As for this clone: As yet, its antigen is unknown. The sample has other DNA sequences that encode this CDR3 too.

The protocol was immunoSEQ multiplex PCR, while the TCRdb copy is restricted to in-frame clones and leaves out a portion. The repertoire holds some 160,000 clones, more than 75% seen once, with about 1.9% in the top ten. The source material was peripheral blood, sampled 28 days after the second AZD1222 dose. This TCR came from an adult who received the AZD1222 COVID-19 vaccine. This sequence joins TRBV29-1 and TRBJ1-2; TRBD1 might be the D (5 bases). The chain's CDR3 is CSVGQGSGGYTF. The CDR3 DNA reads TGCAGCGTTGGGCAGGGCTCCGGTGGCTACACCTTC.